Below are 10 T cell receptor beta chains sequenced from a single sample in a study of T cell repertoires in cytomegalovirus infection. One entry per CDR3 protein, called by TCRdb with MiXCR from the reads. The sample records about 920,000 distinct CDR3 sequences, 31% being singletons. Antigens of these TCRs are unknown. The material was cultured CD8+ T cells from PBMCs, obtained from culture after CMV antigen stimulation. Every receptor here comes from a human donor in good health (CMV status not recorded). Some clones in this sample may be carry-over from other donors' samples.

This chain joins TRBV24-1 and TRBJ2-1; D not resolved. Germline V CDR1 and CDR2: KGHDR, SFDVKD. The CDR3 covers 16 residues. The V end was cut by 1 base, the J end by 0 bases, with 9 bases between. Here the CDR3 DNA reads TGTGCCACCAGTGATTTTAAGGGTTTCTCCTACAATGAGCAGTTCTTC. Protein product: CATSDFKGFSYNEQFF.

The gene calls are TRBV27 and TRBJ2-7; TRBD2 matches 8 bases. The CDR3 consists of 14 residues. CDR1 MNHEY and CDR2 SMNVEV come from the germline V gene (reference sequence). Trimming cost V 2 bases and J 2 bases; bases outside gene matches: 2. The CDR3 is CASSLRGGAYEQYF. CDR3 DNA sequence: TGTGCCAGCAGTTTACGGGGGGGAGCCTACGAGCAGTACTTC.

This clonotype has more than one count but fewer than ten. The junction does not match germline at one end; this may be a read error. V gene TRBV6-1 combines with J gene TRBJ2-7; 8 nucleotides match TRBD1. Germline CDR1 and CDR2: MNHNS and SASEGT. The CDR3 is 12 residues long. The CDR3 nucleotides are TGTGCCAGCAGTGAACTTTTCCAGGGGGCTAAGTTC. This codes for CASSELFQGAKF.

In this sample, this clonotype turned up a few times. The V call is TRBV29-1, the J call TRBJ1-2; no clear D gene. The CDR3 runs 13 residues. Trimming cost V 4 bases and J 6 bases, with 15 bases left between them. CDR1 and CDR2 from the germline V gene are SQVTM and ANQGSEA. The CDR3: CSVVLSFMDGYTF. In DNA, the CDR3 is TGCAGCGTTGTGCTATCATTTATGGATGGCTACACCTTC.

CDR3 region: CASGHHGTGAFYEQYV. CDR3 coding DNA: TGTGCCAGCGGCCATCACGGGACAGGGGCTTTCTACGAGCAGTACGTC. The chain uses TRBV27 and TRBJ2-7; TRBD1 agrees at 10 bases. CDR1 is MNHEY, CDR2 SMNVEV, per germline (reference sequence). The CDR3 covers 16 residues. The junction had 13 bases not matched to a gene; V was cut back by 8 bases and J by 3 bases.

This clonotype was seen ten or more times. This sequence joins TRBV27 and TRBJ2-1, with 8 positions matching TRBD1. The CDR3 covers 13 residues. The trim removed 6 bases at V and 10 bases at J, leaving 8 bases unmatched. Germline CDR1 is MNHEY and CDR2 is SMNVEV (reference sequence). CDR3 amino acids: CASSFRQGNEQFF. The CDR3 nucleotides read TGTGCCAGCAGCTTCCGACAGGGGAACGAGCAGTTCTTC.

The genes are TRBV27 and TRBJ1-4; D may be TRBD1 (6 bases). V was shortened by 6 bases and J by 7 bases, with 15 bases between the two germline ends. The V gene's germline CDR1 is MNHEY and CDR2 SMNVEV (reference sequence). The CDR3 is made up of 14 amino acids. The CDR3 nucleotides read TGTGCCAGCAGGGGAGGGGGGTATAGTGAAAAACTGTTTTTT. It yields the protein CASRGGGYSEKLFF.

V gene TRBV5-4 combines with J gene TRBJ2-7; 11 positions match TRBD1. The V and J ends lost 4 bases and 4 bases, in that order; junction bases with no gene match: 7. Germline values: CDR1 SGHNT, CDR2 YYREEE (reference sequence). The CDR3 extends over 15 amino acids. DNA for the CDR3: TGTGCCAGCAGCCAGAGGACAGGGGGCGGATACGAGCAGTACTTC. Amino acid sequence: CASSQRTGGGYEQYF.

CDR3 protein: CASSQSSGLADQETQYF. The CDR3 DNA sequence: TGTGCCAGCAGCCAAAGTTCGGGACTAGCGGACCAAGAGACCCAGTACTTC. This sequence joins TRBV14 and TRBJ2-5; 11 bases map to TRBD2. Looked up from germline, CDR1 is SGHDN and CDR2 is FVKESK. With V trimmed by 2 bases and J by 0 bases, 5 bases remained unmatched. The CDR3 runs to 17 residues.

In this sample, this clonotype turned up a few times. The CDR3 DNA reads as TGCGCCAGCAGCCAAGATCGGGGCAGGGGCACCCCCTATGGCTACACCTTC. Protein product: CASSQDRGRGTPYGYTF. The rearrangement uses TRBV4-3 and TRBJ1-2, with D maybe TRBD1 (6 bases). Germline lookup yields CDR1 LGHNA and CDR2 YSLEER. The CDR3 has 17 amino acids. The V and J ends lost 0 bases and 4 bases respectively, with 18 bases between them.